What follows is one T cell receptor (beta chain) and its context. This receptor's antigen is unknown. No base quality information exists; no much larger clone differs at one position. These data belong to a study of T-cell memory formation after mild COVID-19 (dated by TCRdb to 2020 to 2022). Regarding the complete study: TCR sequence clusters from the two donors were largely donor specific. Longitudinal TCRalpha and TCRbeta repertoire sequencing tracked T-cell clones expanding and contracting after mild COVID-19 in a couple of donors. The cohort comprised two young, previously healthy adult volunteers, one female and one male.

PBMCs were isolated by Ficoll-Paque density gradient centrifugation. The CDR3, cysteine through phenylalanine, is 14 amino acids long. Only the CDR3 DNA stays, 42 bases, in frame from base 1. Taken from the germline V gene (reference sequence), the CDR1 and CDR2 loops are DFQATT and SNEGSKA. Ends trimmed: V by 3 bases, J by 0 bases; bases unmatched to a gene: 3. Sequencing was performed on an Illumina NovaSeq 6000. cDNA libraries for TCRalpha and TCRbeta were prepared by 5'RACE using constant-segment primers, with sample barcodes and unique molecular identifiers added. Trizol reagent was used to extract RNA from every sample. The libraries were amplified in two PCR steps, and the second step added a second sample barcode and Illumina TruSeq adapters. Sequencing of libraries was performed on an Illumina NovaSeq with 2 x 150 bp paired-end reads. The authors' pipeline ran thus. With migec v1.2.7, reads were demultiplexed and then collapsed into UMI-guided consensus sequences. Using mixcr v2.1.11, UMI consensuses were aligned to TRA and TRB V and J templates and then assembled into clonotypes. A clonotype was counted as expanded or contracted only when both edgeR and NoisET called the clonotype significant, with the noise models trained on biological replicates. For edgeR calls, a false discovery rate-adjusted p below 0.01 and a log2 fold-change threshold of 1 were applied. As an exploratory analysis of dynamics, PCA with hierarchical clustering was applied to max-normalized trajectories of the 1000 most abundant clonotypes. Separately sequenced CD4+ and CD8+ repertoires were used to assign the CD4 or CD8 phenotype of responding clones. The public reads were reanalyzed by TCRdb: fastp trimming at Q25, MiXCR alignment, in-frame beta chains only. Rows are combined by CDR3 protein, so each entry shows the most common genes and DNA. These V and J calls rely on TCRdb rather than the paper's analysis. The sample has around 310,000 distinct CDR3 sequences on record, about 16% of them singletons. 20% to 25% of the sample is taken by the ten largest.

Findings and caveats that apply to the study as a whole: Some responding clones were detected in pre-infection memory, which suggested that pre-existing cross-reactive memory T cells had joined the SARS-CoV-2 response. Only two mild cases were covered in the study, and larger cohorts including severe cases with pre-infection samples were considered necessary. Contracting CD4+ clones were found mainly in CM and EM memory subsets, while CD8+ clones were enriched in EMRA. SARS-CoV-2 specificity of the second-wave clones peaking on day 37 was not confirmed. From day 15 to 85, contracting clones showed balanced CD4/CD8 phenotypes, whereas a second wave of clones that expanded from day 15 to 37 leaned towards CD4+.

Sequencing used PBMCs or a T cell subset sorted from them (not recorded which). This receptor was identified in a man between 18 and 29 years old who had mild COVID-19 (a few samples of this study predate the infection). The sample titles of this study are shuffled in the database, so cell type and time point are left out; the donor was told from shared clones. The chain joins TRBV20-1 to TRBJ2-7, and 9 junctional nucleotides match TRBD2. The CDR3 loop reads CSARSGGHSYEQYF. The nucleotide sequence is TGCAGTGCTAGGAGCGGGGGGCACTCCTACGAGCAGTACTTC.